What follows are 17 T cell receptor beta chains derived from one specimen sequenced in a study of Graves' ophthalmopathy and Graves' hyperthyroidism (dated by TCRdb to 2016 to 2019). Sequenced using an Illumina HiSeq 2000. For repertoire sequencing, TCR beta CDR3 regions were amplified from RNA transcripts. A first-round RT-PCR used HTBI primers with the Qiagen OneStep RT-PCR kit, followed by a second-round multiplex PCR, size selection and purification. TCRdb trimmed public reads at Q25 via fastp, called clones via MiXCR and kept in-frame beta chains. Each entry merges the rows of one CDR3 protein and shows their most common DNA and genes. This sample gives about 180,000 distinct CDR3 sequences in total; 37% of them show up just once. Approximately 5.5% of the sample belongs to the ten largest clones. Material: peripheral blood. The receptor set was obtained from a woman in her forties with Graves' ophthalmopathy. Donor details come from another sample of the same person, matched by shared clones.

The table lists this clonotype with many counts. This chain links TRBV7-9 with TRBJ2-7, with D possibly being TRBD2 (5 bases). V lost 6 bases and J 6 bases, leaving 18 bases between the germline ends. CDR1 is SEHNR and CDR2 is FQNEAQ in the germline V gene (reference sequence). CDR3 size: 14 residues. The CDR3 sequence: CASSPDGGGFEQYF. In nucleotides, the CDR3 is TGTGCCAGCAGTCCGGACGGAGGAGGCTTCGAGCAGTACTTC.

This sequence joins TRBV6-2 or TRBV6-3 and TRBJ2-7; possibly TRBD2 for D (6 bases). The CDR3 extends over 16 amino acids. Germline-derived CDR1 and CDR2 are MNHEY and SVGEGT. The V and J ends lost 4 bases and 0 bases respectively, with 16 bases between them. CDR3 protein: CASSSRTSGVSYEQYF. As DNA, the CDR3 is TGTGCCAGCAGTTCAAGGACTTCGGGGGTCTCCTACGAGCAGTACTTC.

The chain couples TRBV11-2 to TRBJ2-7; 11 bases are shared with TRBD2. Germline V CDR1 and CDR2: SGHAT, FQNNGV. The CDR3 sequence is 18 residues long. The V and J ends lost 3 bases and 9 bases, in that order; junction bases with no gene match: 19. CDR3 loop: CASSLSGFPGLAAGGQYF. The CDR3 DNA follows: TGTGCCAGCAGCTTGAGTGGGTTTCCGGGACTAGCGGCCGGGGGGCAGTACTTC.

V is TRBV6-5 and J is TRBJ2-7; 8 nucleotides match TRBD2. Germline lookup yields CDR1 MNHEY and CDR2 SVGAGI. This CDR3 region has 14 residues. Unmatched junction bases numbered 4, after V lost 2 bases and J lost 4 bases. The chain's CDR3 is CASSYDREGYEQYF. CDR3 in DNA: TGTGCCAGCAGTTACGATCGGGAGGGATACGAGCAGTACTTC.

This clonotype was counted only a few times. The V and J genes are TRBV6-1 and TRBJ2-7; either TRBD1 or TRBD2 may fit D (5 bases each). Trimming shortened V by 5 bases and J by 0 bases, and 14 bases separated the two germline ends. Germline V gene sequence: CDR1 MNHNS, CDR2 SASEGT. The CDR3 extends over 15 amino acids. CDR3 in amino acids: CASSPSRDASYEQYF. The CDR3 DNA reads as TGTGCCAGCAGTCCCTCTCGGGACGCCTCCTACGAGCAGTACTTC.

This clonotype was recorded a few times. The CDR3 is CASSYSASMNTEAFF. The CDR3 DNA follows: TGTGCCAGCAGTTACTCGGCCTCAATGAACACTGAAGCTTTCTTT. The genes are TRBV6-5 and TRBJ1-1; D gene unclear. Trimming removed 0 bases from V and 0 bases from J, with 8 bases in between. This CDR3 has 15 amino acids. Germline CDR1 is MNHEY and CDR2 is SVGAGI.

This clonotype occurred many times. The V call is TRBV12-3 or TRBV12-4, the J call TRBJ1-1; a possible D gene is TRBD1 (5 bases). The CDR3 spans 13 residues. Trimming pared 3 bases from V and 4 bases from J, leaving 9 bases between. This CDR3 reads CASSLWGPTEAFF. The CDR3 DNA sequence: TGTGCCAGCAGTTTGTGGGGACCCACTGAAGCTTTCTTT.

This clonotype was seen many times. This rearrangement joins TRBV20-1 to TRBJ2-7, with D hard to call. The germline V gene has CDR1 DFQATT and CDR2 SNEGSKA (reference sequence). This CDR3 comprises 11 residues. V gave up 1 base and J gave up 8 bases, with 9 bases separating them. The CDR3 is CSARASDQQYF. CDR3 bases: TGCAGTGCTAGAGCCTCCGACCAGCAGTACTTC.

This clonotype showed up many times. The J gene is TRBJ1-1, the V gene TRBV6-2 or TRBV6-3, with D possibly TRBD1 on 5 matching bases. This CDR3 spans 14 amino acids. From germline, CDR1 is MNHEY and CDR2 SVGEGT. V lost 5 bases and J lost 3, with 13 bases in between. CDR3 residues: CASSKLGLHTEAFF. Written as DNA, the CDR3 is TGTGCCAGCAGTAAGTTGGGACTCCACACTGAAGCTTTCTTT.

This chain links TRBV6-2 or TRBV6-3 with TRBJ1-2; a weak D match, TRBD1 (5 bases). Trimming cost V 7 bases and J 2 bases, with 14 bases left between them. Germline lookup yields CDR1 MNHEY and CDR2 SVGEGT. The CDR3 covers 14 residues. The CDR3 nucleotides read TGTGCCAGCAATCGGCCAGGGAGAAACTATGGCTACACCTTC. Its protein is CASNRPGRNYGYTF.

In its sample, this clonotype was seen many times. The chain is built from TRBV12-3 or TRBV12-4 and TRBJ2-7; D gene uncertain. The CDR3 contains 14 residues. V lost 6 bases, J lost 2 bases, and 14 bases lay in between. CDR3 in amino acids: CASSKSDGTYEQYF. In DNA form, the CDR3 reads TGTGCCAGCAGCAAGAGTGACGGTACCTACGAGCAGTACTTC.

This clonotype has a count of ten or more. The rearrangement uses TRBV7-2 and TRBJ2-7; TRBD1 might be the D (5 bases). Per the germline V gene, CDR1 is SGHTA and CDR2 is FQGNSA. The CDR3 totals 13 residues. Trimming left V 3 bases short and J 4 bases short, with 10 bases between. CDR3 nucleotides: TGTGCCAGCAGCTTGGACCGACAGTACGAGCAGTACTTC. This translates into CASSLDRQYEQYF.

This clonotype has a count of ten or more. The chain links TRBV18 to TRBJ1-1, with a weak D call TRBD1 (5 bases). V lost 1 base, J lost 4 bases, and 13 bases lay in between. This CDR3 has 15 amino acids. Germline V gene lookup returns CDR1 KGHSH and CDR2 LQKENI. This CDR3 is CASSPLQGSFTEAFF. The CDR3 nucleotides read TGTGCCAGCTCACCACTGCAGGGTTCCTTCACTGAAGCTTTCTTT. Drawing the rest from reference TRBV18 and TRBJ1-1, the complete variable domain is NAGVMQNPRHLVRRRGQEARLRCSPMKGHSHVYWYRQLPEEGLKFMVYLQKENIIDESGMPKERFSAEFPKEGPSILRIQQVVRGDSAAYFCASSPLQGSFTEAFFGQGTRLTVV.

V and J are TRBV6-1 and TRBJ1-5; D gene unclear. This CDR3 is built from 14 residues. Germline V gives CDR1 MNHNS, CDR2 SASEGT. The V end was cut by 6 bases, the J end by 2 bases, with 11 bases between. The CDR3 nucleotides are TGTGCCAGCAGGCTACGCGGGGGCAATCAGCCCCAGCATTTT. It translates to CASRLRGGNQPQHF.

This clonotype was detected ten times or more. The J gene is TRBJ1-1, the V gene TRBV11-1; possibly TRBD1 for D (5 bases). V was cut by 5 bases and J by 1 base, with 11 bases left in between. CDR1 and CDR2 (germline): SGHAT, FQDESV (reference sequence). The CDR3 covers 14 residues. CDR3 nucleotides: TGTGCCAGCAGCCGGAGCGGACAGAACACTGAAGCTTTCTTT. It is translated as CASSRSGQNTEAFF.

This clonotype was detected ten times or more. V gene TRBV7-2 combines with J gene TRBJ2-5; D unclear. Germline V CDR1 and CDR2: SGHTA, FQGNSA. The CDR3 sequence is 19 residues long. Trimming removed 0 bases from V and 3 bases from J, with 23 bases in between. The CDR3 region has the DNA TGTGCCAGCAGCTTAGCCCTACCTTGGGCTAACCAGAAGGAAGAGACCCAGTACTTC. Translating gives CASSLALPWANQKEETQYF.

The gene calls are TRBV2 and TRBJ2-7; TRBD1 might be the D (6 bases). Germline V lookup: CDR1 SNHLY, CDR2 FYNNEI. V was clipped by 7 bases and J by 0 bases, with 13 bases between them. CDR3 size: 14 residues. The CDR3 protein is CASTEQGISYEQYF. The DNA for the CDR3 is TGTGCCAGCACGGAACAGGGAATCTCCTACGAGCAGTACTTC.